These T cell receptor beta chains were read from a single sample in a study of T cell clonotyping in hematopoietic cell transplantation. Sequenced by immunoSEQ multiplex PCR; TCRdb stores in-frame clones only, minus some. The repertoire holds approximately 27,000 clones, with just over 90% as singletons. Source: peripheral blood mononuclear cells, taken before stem cell transplant. The receptors were gathered from a man aged 50 or older with acute myeloid leukemia. Some clones in this sample may be carry-over from other donors' samples. Both conserved end residues are trimmed from each CDR3. Not all rows give a size; the values are once, few, many and, for expanded clones, a class.

CDR3 protein: ASSKSPGTLRPTEAF; J gene: TRBJ1-1; clone size: NA; V gene: TRBV19
CDR3 protein: ASSPGQGDYGYT; J gene: TRBJ1-2; clone size: NA; V gene: TRBV5-1
CDR3 protein: ASSLEPPGEQY; J gene: TRBJ2-7; clone size: NA; V gene: TRBV7-6
CDR3 protein: ASSQARLRDTQY; J gene: TRBJ2-3; clone size: NA; V gene: TRBV4-3
CDR3 protein: ASSLNPGQQWDGYT; J gene: TRBJ1-2; clone size: NA; V gene: TRBV5-1
CDR3 protein: ASSVPGTGNTIY; J gene: TRBJ1-3; clone size: NA; V gene: TRBV9
CDR3 protein: ASSLRGLYEQY; J gene: TRBJ2-7; clone size: NA; V gene: TRBV28
CDR3 protein: ASSLGQSYT; J gene: TRBJ1-2; clone size: NA; V gene: TRBV5-4
CDR3 protein: ASSLGLAGVTGELF; J gene: TRBJ2-2; clone size: NA; V gene: TRBV7-2
CDR3 protein: ASSFDRDQPQH; J gene: TRBJ1-5; clone size: NA; V gene: TRBV5-1
CDR3 protein: ASSMLPGEGEQY; J gene: TRBJ2-7; clone size: NA; V gene: TRBV6-5
CDR3 protein: AWSRRRGETQY; J gene: TRBJ2-5; clone size: NA; V gene: TRBV30
CDR3 protein: ASSSRTPVNKETQY; J gene: TRBJ2-5; clone size: NA; V gene: TRBV27
CDR3 protein: ASSQDPGSLSYEQY; J gene: TRBJ2-7; clone size: NA; V gene: TRBV4-3
CDR3 protein: ALSAAGELF; J gene: TRBJ2-2; clone size: NA; V gene: TRBV10-3
CDR3 protein: ASSFLAGDSYEQY; J gene: TRBJ2-7; clone size: NA; V gene: TRBV27
CDR3 protein: ASSWAHWNTEAF; J gene: TRBJ1-1; clone size: NA; V gene: TRBV5-6
CDR3 protein: ASSYRGGGNTEAF; J gene: TRBJ1-1; clone size: once; V gene: TRBV6-5
CDR3 protein: ASSQEDLAGNTYEQY; J gene: TRBJ2-7; clone size: NA; V gene: TRBV4-1
CDR3 protein: AWSPISYEQY; J gene: TRBJ2-7; clone size: NA; V gene: TRBV30
CDR3 protein: ASSPLISASGRDEQF; J gene: TRBJ2-1; clone size: NA; V gene: TRBV14
CDR3 protein: ASSDSGQGTNQPQH; J gene: TRBJ1-5; clone size: NA; V gene: TRBV10-2
CDR3 protein: ASSNVRPFNYGYT; J gene: TRBJ1-2; clone size: NA; V gene: TRBV19
CDR3 protein: ASSRDRVNQPQH; J gene: TRBJ1-5; clone size: NA; V gene: TRBV4-1
CDR3 protein: ASSSPGQLEKLF; J gene: TRBJ1-4; clone size: once; V gene: TRBV28
CDR3 protein: ASSLFSNQPQH; J gene: TRBJ1-5; clone size: NA; V gene: TRBV28
CDR3 protein: ASSFSGGTNTGELF; J gene: TRBJ2-2; clone size: once; V gene: TRBV7-3
CDR3 protein: ASSFGGRDTDTQY; J gene: TRBJ2-3; clone size: NA; V gene: TRBV11-2
CDR3 protein: ASRSAGTAPYEQY; J gene: TRBJ2-7; clone size: NA; V gene: TRBV27
CDR3 protein: ASSISGPSEQY; J gene: TRBJ2-7; clone size: NA; V gene: TRBV19
CDR3 protein: SVRQSSTDTQY; J gene: TRBJ2-3; clone size: NA; V gene: TRBV29-1
CDR3 protein: ASSLGRRPSNYGYT; J gene: TRBJ1-2; clone size: NA; V gene: TRBV7-8
CDR3 protein: ASSLVSHNEQF; J gene: TRBJ2-1; clone size: NA; V gene: TRBV11-3
CDR3 protein: AWSVRSGNQPQH; J gene: TRBJ1-5; clone size: once; V gene: TRBV30
CDR3 protein: ASSQDSLNYGYT; J gene: TRBJ1-2; clone size: once; V gene: TRBV4-3
CDR3 protein: ASSFTGGTDTQY; J gene: TRBJ2-3; clone size: NA; V gene: TRBV7-9
CDR3 protein: ASSLSSGNTIY; J gene: TRBJ1-3; clone size: NA; V gene: TRBV27
CDR3 protein: ASSFIGTSGTLEQY; J gene: TRBJ2-7; clone size: once; V gene: TRBV27
CDR3 protein: ASSLASWRDTQY; J gene: TRBJ2-3; clone size: NA; V gene: TRBV5-6
CDR3 protein: ASSDRQLSTDTQY; J gene: TRBJ2-3; clone size: NA; V gene: TRBV2
CDR3 protein: ASSPWVGPSEKLF; J gene: TRBJ1-4; clone size: NA; V gene: TRBV28
CDR3 protein: ATAAGVRNTIY; J gene: TRBJ1-3; clone size: NA; V gene: TRBV28